The 19 T cell receptor beta chains below were found in one sample sequenced in a study of blood T cell repertoires in COVID-19. Libraries were prepared by immunoSEQ multiplex PCR; TCRdb keeps only in-frame clonotypes and omits some of them. The repertoire includes tens of thousands of clones, more than 75% of them detected once, and 9.5% to 13% sits in the top ten. Sequencing used peripheral blood. All receptors come from a man between 65 and 85 years old with active or convalescent COVID-19.

This chain joins TRBV5-1 and TRBJ2-7; TRBD2 matches at 11 bases. Germline V lookup: CDR1 SGHRS, CDR2 YFSETQ. There are 14 residues in the CDR3. The V gene end was trimmed by 7 bases and the J gene end by 3 bases; junction bases not matched to a gene: 6. The CDR3 protein is CASSVAGGFYEQYF. DNA of the CDR3: TGCGCCAGCTCCGTAGCGGGAGGGTTCTACGAGCAGTACTTC.

In this sample, this clone turned up a few times. The V call is TRBV3-1 (or the pseudogene TRBV3-2), the J call TRBJ1-6; no definite D call. This CDR3 contains 16 residues. CDR1 and CDR2 (germline): LGHDT, YNNKEL (reference sequence). Trimming cost V 3 bases and J 9 bases, with 18 bases left between them. The CDR3 reads CASSHSQALAGSPLHF. The CDR3 nucleotides are TGTGCCAGCAGCCATTCCCAGGCCTTGGCCGGTTCACCCCTCCACTTT.

This clone was seen once. The chain has TRBV6-6 and TRBJ2-3; tentatively, D is TRBD2 (7 bases). V shed 4 bases and J shed 4 bases, with 15 bases lying between them. The CDR3 length is 15 residues. Germline-derived CDR1 and CDR2 are MNHNY and SVGAGI (reference sequence). CDR3 DNA: TGTGCCAGCAGTTGGGGGGGGCAGCGTCCAGATACGCAGTATTTT. Protein: CASSWGGQRPDTQYF.

A few counts support this clone. The chain carries TRBV3-1 (or the pseudogene TRBV3-2) and TRBJ2-7; no clear D. The germline V gene encodes CDR1 LGHDT and CDR2 YNNKEL (reference sequence). V dropped 0 bases and J dropped 3 bases, with 15 bases sitting between them. The CDR3 is made up of 16 amino acids. CDR3 sequence reads: CASSQDSRSLFYEQYF. The CDR3 DNA is TGTGCCAGCAGCCAAGATTCACGGAGTCTATTCTACGAGCAGTACTTC.

The V call is TRBV29-1, the J call TRBJ2-5; weak D call: TRBD1 (6 bases). The CDR3 length is 11 residues. Germline V gene data show CDR1 as SQVTM and CDR2 as ANQGSEA. CDR3: CSSGVRETQYF. The CDR3 DNA follows: TGCAGTTCAGGGGTCAGAGAGACCCAGTACTTC.

This sequence joins TRBV7-2 and TRBJ1-2, with a possible D match to TRBD1 (6 bases). CDR1 and CDR2 (germline): SGHTA, FQGNSA. This CDR3 comprises 13 residues. Trimming pared 1 base from V and 7 bases from J, leaving 10 bases between. CDR3 sequence: CASSLGLQGGYTF. The CDR3 nucleotides read TGTGCCAGCAGCTTAGGTTTACAGGGTGGCTACACCTTC.

V gene TRBV7-3 combines with J gene TRBJ2-1; perhaps TRBD1 as D (6 bases). CDR3 length: 16 amino acids. V was clipped by 4 bases and J by 8 bases, with 21 bases between them. Germline V gene data show CDR1 as SGHTA and CDR2 as FQGTGA. CDR3 residues: CASSSQGSYPDDEQFF. CDR3 DNA sequence: TGTGCCAGCAGCTCCCAGGGGTCCTACCCTGACGATGAGCAGTTCTTC. Combining the CDR3 with reference TRBV7-3 and TRBJ2-1 gives the whole variable domain GAGVSQTPSNKVTEKGKYVELRCDPISGHTALYWYRQSLGQGPEFLIYFQGTGAADDSGLPNDRFFAVRPEGSVSTLKIQRTERGDSAVYLCASSSQGSYPDDEQFFGPGTRLTVL.

The gene calls are TRBV2 and TRBJ2-7, with 11 bases lining up with TRBD1. The CDR3 sequence is 15 residues long. Germline CDR1 reads SNHLY; CDR2 reads FYNNEI. V trimming: 8 bases; J trimming: 2 bases; junction bases outside the gene matches: 8. Here the CDR3 reads CASCPGTGGPYEQYF. Here the CDR3 DNA reads TGTGCCAGCTGTCCCGGGACAGGGGGACCCTACGAGCAGTACTTC.

The chain carries TRBV6-4 and TRBJ1-2; the D is unclear. The germline gives CDR1 MRHNA, CDR2 SNTAGT. The CDR3 covers 13 residues. V lost 4 bases and J lost 4, with 10 bases in between. This CDR3 reads CASSAEGSYGYTF. The CDR3 DNA follows: TGTGCCAGCAGTGCTGAGGGAAGCTATGGCTACACCTTC.

The J gene is TRBJ1-3, the V gene TRBV19; a possible D gene is TRBD1 (6 bases). Trimming shortened V by 7 bases and J by 3 bases, and 22 bases separated the two germline ends. This CDR3 spans 17 amino acids. Germline loops: CDR1 LNHDA, CDR2 SQIVND (reference sequence). CDR3 residues: CASTIYARGTGGNTIYF. The CDR3, as DNA: TGTGCCAGTACGATCTACGCGAGGGGGACGGGTGGAAACACCATATATTTT.

The CDR3 nucleotides are TGTGCCAGCAGCTTTCGACTAGCGGCCGGGGAGCTGTTTTTT. Residues: CASSFRLAAGELFF. The chain carries TRBV11-2 and TRBJ2-2; 9 nucleotides line up with TRBD2. Trimming removed 3 bases from V and 6 bases from J; junction bases left unmatched: 2. The CDR3 sequence is 14 residues long. Germline V gene data show CDR1 as SGHAT and CDR2 as FQNNGV.

The chain joins TRBV6-5 to TRBJ2-1; D perhaps matches TRBD2 (6 bases). This CDR3 has 14 residues. Germline V CDR1 and CDR2: MNHEY, SVGAGI. V was clipped by 5 bases and J by 1 base, with 9 bases between them. The CDR3 DNA reads as TGTGCCAGCAGTCGGGGGAGTTCCTACAATGAGCAGTTCTTC. Amino acid sequence: CASSRGSSYNEQFF.

The rearrangement links TRBV7-8 to TRBJ2-5; 14 bases align to TRBD2. The CDR3 length is 17 residues. V shed 3 bases and J 5 bases; nucleotides not matched to a gene: 8. Germline values: CDR1 SGHVS, CDR2 FQNEAQ. DNA of the CDR3: TGTGCCAGCAGCTTCGGACTAGCGGGAGGCGGTAGGGAGACCCAGTACTTC. It translates to CASSFGLAGGGRETQYF.

V is TRBV5-1 and J is TRBJ2-5, with 8 nucleotides matching TRBD2. CDR1 is SGHRS and CDR2 is YFSETQ in the germline V gene. CDR3 length: 14 amino acids. J gave up 2 bases and V 4 bases, and 4 bases lay outside the gene matches. CDR3 sequence: CASSPGGVQETQYF. As DNA, the CDR3 is TGCGCCAGCAGCCCCGGGGGGGTTCAAGAGACCCAGTACTTC.

The chain recombines TRBV5-1 with TRBJ1-1; D may be TRBD1 (6 bases). The CDR3 has 13 amino acids. Between the trimmed V and J ends, which lost 2 bases and 11 bases, there was a span of 16 bases. Germline V gene data show CDR1 as SGHRS and CDR2 as YFSETQ. Here the CDR3 DNA reads TGCGCCAGCAGCTTCACCCCAGGGGAGCGGGCTTTCTTT. Protein: CASSFTPGERAFF.

CDR3 DNA: TGCAGTGTCTATCGGGCCTACGAGCAGTACTTC. Protein product: CSVYRAYEQYF. The gene calls are TRBV20-1 and TRBJ2-7; D remains ambiguous. The CDR3 consists of 11 residues. Germline loops: CDR1 DFQATT, CDR2 SNEGSKA (reference sequence). The V end lost 7 bases, the J end lost 2 bases, and 9 bases lay between the germline ends.

This rearrangement joins TRBV12-3 or TRBV12-4 to TRBJ1-1; D not resolved. The CDR3 runs to 10 residues. Trimming cost V 10 bases and J 3 bases, with 6 bases left between them. As DNA, the CDR3 is TGTGCCACCCGGTACACTGAAGCTTTCTTT. It is translated as CATRYTEAFF.

The genes are TRBV9 and TRBJ1-3; TRBD1 matches at 7 bases. This CDR3 spans 16 amino acids. The germline gives CDR1 SGDLS, CDR2 YYNGEE. Trimming at V came to 3 bases and at J to 2 bases, leaving 8 bases not matched to a gene. This CDR3 reads CASSADRQGTGNTIYF. DNA of the CDR3: TGTGCCAGCAGCGCGGATAGACAGGGAACTGGAAACACCATATATTTT. The whole variable domain, remainder taken from reference TRBV9 and TRBJ1-3, is DSGVTQTPKHLITATGQRVTLRCSPRSGDLSVYWYQQSLDQGLQFLIQYYNGEERAKGNILERFSAQQFPDLHSELNLSSLELGDSALYFCASSADRQGTGNTIYFGEGSWLTVV.

The chain is built from TRBV6-5 and TRBJ1-4; 7 nucleotides align to TRBD1. This CDR3 region has 16 residues. Germline assignment: CDR1 MNHEY and CDR2 SVGAGI. V lost 2 bases to trimming and J lost 3 bases; unmatched junction nucleotides: 6. The chain's CDR3 is CASSYTSGTANEKLFF. In DNA, the CDR3 is TGTGCCAGCAGTTACACATCCGGGACAGCTAATGAAAAACTGTTTTTT.